The rows below give T cell receptor beta chains drawn from one sample of a study of shared clonotypes between healthy human individuals. Clones were read by immunoSEQ multiplex PCR, and TCRdb kept only the in-frame ones, dropping some. The profile shows about 1.5 million clones, 95% to 99% of them singletons. Sequencing was done on a sample of naive CD4+ T cells sorted from blood. The receptors come from a man aged 30 to 39 in good health. Each CDR3 is given with its conserved first and last residue. The order of the fields is V gene, clone size, J gene, D gene, CDR3 DNA, CDR3 protein. D genes are given only for firm matches. Only some rows state a clone size, as once, few, many or a class for expanded clones.

v_call: TRBV2
clone_size: NA
j_call: TRBJ2-7
d_call: TRBD2
cdr3_nt: TGTGCCAGGGGGACTAGCGGTTACGAGCAGTACTTC
cdr3_aa: CARGTSGYEQYF

v_call: TRBV29-1
clone_size: NA
j_call: TRBJ2-7
d_call: TRBD2
cdr3_nt: TGCAGCGTTGAAGTGACTAGCGGGAGGGGGCTCCGGGGCGAGCAGTACTTC
cdr3_aa: CSVEVTSGRGLRGEQYF

v_call: TRBV7-9
clone_size: NA
j_call: TRBJ2-2
d_call: TRBD2
cdr3_nt: TGTGCCAGCAGGATAACTAGCGGGGGGAACACCGGGGAGCTGTTTTTT
cdr3_aa: CASRITSGGNTGELFF

v_call: TRBV5-1
clone_size: NA
j_call: TRBJ2-2
d_call: NA
cdr3_nt: TGCGCCAGCAGCTCTGGACAGCTGAACACCGGGGAGCTGTTTTTT
cdr3_aa: CASSSGQLNTGELFF

v_call: TRBV10-2
clone_size: NA
j_call: TRBJ2-5
d_call: NA
cdr3_nt: TGCGCCAGCAGAGGGGGGAGCGTTGAGACCCAGTACTTC
cdr3_aa: CASRGGSVETQYF

v_call: TRBV9
clone_size: NA
j_call: TRBJ2-1
d_call: NA
cdr3_nt: TGTGCCAGCAGCGTAGCTACCCATAACAATGAGCAGTTCTTC
cdr3_aa: CASSVATHNNEQFF

v_call: TRBV5-1
clone_size: once
j_call: TRBJ1-2
d_call: NA
cdr3_nt: TGCGCCAGCAGCATTGATATCCCGGGACCCAGCACCGGTTATGGCTACACCTTC
cdr3_aa: CASSIDIPGPSTGYGYTF

v_call: TRBV6-5
clone_size: NA
j_call: TRBJ2-2
d_call: TRBD1
cdr3_nt: TGTGCCAGCAGTTACTCGACAGGGACCGGGGAGCTGTTTTTT
cdr3_aa: CASSYSTGTGELFF

v_call: TRBV28
clone_size: NA
j_call: TRBJ2-1
d_call: TRBD1
cdr3_nt: TGTGCCACCCAACTTACAGGGGCGATATACAATGAGCAGTTCTTC
cdr3_aa: CATQLTGAIYNEQFF

v_call: TRBV9
clone_size: NA
j_call: TRBJ2-4
d_call: NA
cdr3_nt: TGTGCCAGCAGCTACGGACAGTTAACGGACATTCAGTACTTC
cdr3_aa: CASSYGQLTDIQYF

v_call: TRBV11-2
clone_size: NA
j_call: TRBJ2-7
d_call: NA
cdr3_nt: TGTGCCAGCAGCTTAACCGGGACCCAGAGCTACGAGCAGTACTTC
cdr3_aa: CASSLTGTQSYEQYF

v_call: TRBV4-2
clone_size: NA
j_call: TRBJ2-1
d_call: TRBD2
cdr3_nt: TGTGCCAGCAGCCAAGCCAGCGGACTAGCCCTCAATGAGCAGTTCTTC
cdr3_aa: CASSQASGLALNEQFF

v_call: TRBV5-1
clone_size: NA
j_call: TRBJ1-5
d_call: TRBD1
cdr3_nt: TGCGCCAGCAGCTTGATCCCCAGGGGGCCGGGGGACCAGCCCCAGCATTTT
cdr3_aa: CASSLIPRGPGDQPQHF

v_call: TRBV7-9
clone_size: NA
j_call: TRBJ2-1
d_call: NA
cdr3_nt: TGTGCCAGCAGCCCCTACGGACAGTACAATGAGCAGTTCTTC
cdr3_aa: CASSPYGQYNEQFF

v_call: TRBV21-1
clone_size: NA
j_call: TRBJ2-4
d_call: NA
cdr3_nt: TGTGCCAGCAGCGACCACCCGGGACAGCTAGCCAAAAACATTCAGTACTTC
cdr3_aa: CASSDHPGQLAKNIQYF

v_call: TRBV18
clone_size: once
j_call: TRBJ2-5
d_call: NA
cdr3_nt: TGTGCCAGCTCTCATAGAGAAGGGACCCAGTACTTC
cdr3_aa: CASSHREGTQYF

v_call: TRBV2
clone_size: few
j_call: TRBJ1-2
d_call: NA
cdr3_nt: TGTGCCAGCAGTGAAAGGTTGGGCGGACCCCCGGGTGGCTACACCTTC
cdr3_aa: CASSERLGGPPGGYTF

v_call: TRBV28
clone_size: once
j_call: TRBJ2-1
d_call: NA
cdr3_nt: TGTGCCAGCAGTCTCGGACGGGTACGGTTCTTC
cdr3_aa: CASSLGRVRFF

v_call: TRBV14
clone_size: NA
j_call: TRBJ2-7
d_call: TRBD1
cdr3_nt: TGTGCCAGCAGCCAGCCGGGACAGGGGCCGTCTGGGGAGCAGTACTTC
cdr3_aa: CASSQPGQGPSGEQYF

v_call: TRBV11-2
clone_size: NA
j_call: TRBJ2-1
d_call: TRBD2
cdr3_nt: TGTGCCGGGGGGGTATTAGCGGGAGGGTACAATGAGCAGTTCTTC
cdr3_aa: CAGGVLAGGYNEQFF

v_call: TRBV18
clone_size: NA
j_call: TRBJ1-2
d_call: TRBD1
cdr3_nt: TGTGCCAGCTCACCTGCCCGGCCCGGGACAGGATCTGGCTACACCTTC
cdr3_aa: CASSPARPGTGSGYTF

v_call: TRBV5-4
clone_size: NA
j_call: TRBJ2-1
d_call: NA
cdr3_nt: TGTGCCAGCAGCTCGGACAGCAGTAGCTACAATGAGCAGTTCTTC
cdr3_aa: CASSSDSSSYNEQFF

v_call: TRBV5-6
clone_size: NA
j_call: TRBJ2-3
d_call: TRBD2
cdr3_nt: TGTGCCAGCAGCTTGGGCAGCGGGAGGCCGGGTGGTACAGATACGCAGTATTTT
cdr3_aa: CASSLGSGRPGGTDTQYF

v_call: TRBV25-1
clone_size: NA
j_call: TRBJ1-5
d_call: NA
cdr3_nt: TGTGCCAGCAAAGGGACACATAGCAATCAGCCCCAGCATTTT
cdr3_aa: CASKGTHSNQPQHF

v_call: TRBV7-9
clone_size: NA
j_call: TRBJ2-1
d_call: TRBD2
cdr3_nt: TGTGCCAGCACGAAGCGGGAGGTCGGATACAATGAGCAGTTCTTC
cdr3_aa: CASTKREVGYNEQFF

v_call: TRBV2
clone_size: NA
j_call: TRBJ2-1
d_call: NA
cdr3_nt: TGTGCCAGCAGCCCAGAGAGAAGGCACAATGAGCAGTTCTTC
cdr3_aa: CASSPERRHNEQFF

v_call: TRBV6-1
clone_size: NA
j_call: TRBJ2-5
d_call: NA
cdr3_nt: TGTGCCAGCACCCGAGGTACTTTCGAGACCCAGTACTTC
cdr3_aa: CASTRGTFETQYF

v_call: TRBV27
clone_size: NA
j_call: TRBJ2-7
d_call: TRBD1
cdr3_nt: TGTGCCAGCAGCCCCAGGGGGTTTAGCTCCTACGAGCAGTACTTC
cdr3_aa: CASSPRGFSSYEQYF

v_call: TRBV30
clone_size: NA
j_call: TRBJ1-3
d_call: NA
cdr3_nt: TGTGCCTGGAGCCCTGCTAATAGAGGAAACACCATATATTTT
cdr3_aa: CAWSPANRGNTIYF

v_call: TRBV2
clone_size: NA
j_call: TRBJ1-4
d_call: NA
cdr3_nt: TGTGCCAGCAGTGAGGGAGCGGGGCCTAATGAAAAACTGTTTTTT
cdr3_aa: CASSEGAGPNEKLFF

v_call: TRBV27
clone_size: once
j_call: TRBJ2-5
d_call: TRBD1
cdr3_nt: TGTGCCAGCAGTATCAGGGGGGAGACCCAGTACTTC
cdr3_aa: CASSIRGETQYF

v_call: TRBV18
clone_size: NA
j_call: TRBJ1-2
d_call: NA
cdr3_nt: TGTGCCAGCTCACCCATTGCGCGTGGTGTCAGCTCCTACTATGGCTACACCTTC
cdr3_aa: CASSPIARGVSSYYGYTF

v_call: TRBV7-9
clone_size: NA
j_call: TRBJ2-1
d_call: NA
cdr3_nt: TGTGCCAGCAGCTTAGGGCCGGACTTCGTGGTCTACAATGAGCAGTTCTTC
cdr3_aa: CASSLGPDFVVYNEQFF

v_call: TRBV5-4
clone_size: NA
j_call: TRBJ1-3
d_call: NA
cdr3_nt: TGTGCCAGCAGCTTGGGGGCCTTCTCCTCTGGAAACACCATATATTTT
cdr3_aa: CASSLGAFSSGNTIYF

v_call: TRBV18
clone_size: NA
j_call: TRBJ2-5
d_call: NA
cdr3_nt: TGTGCCAGCTCACCACGGTGGAAGAGGGCCAGGCGTGATGCGGAGACCCAGTACTTC
cdr3_aa: CASSPRWKRARRDAETQYF

v_call: TRBV5-1
clone_size: NA
j_call: TRBJ2-1
d_call: NA
cdr3_nt: TGCGCCAGCAGCTTTATCGGTAATGAGCAGTTCTTC
cdr3_aa: CASSFIGNEQFF

v_call: TRBV28
clone_size: NA
j_call: TRBJ1-2
d_call: NA
cdr3_nt: TGTGCCAGCAGTTTAAACCCCATAACTTTCAATGGCTACACCTTC
cdr3_aa: CASSLNPITFNGYTF

v_call: TRBV4-1
clone_size: NA
j_call: TRBJ1-2
d_call: NA
cdr3_nt: TGCGCCAGCAGCCAAGTAGTTAGGGACAAACCTAACTATGGCTACACCTTC
cdr3_aa: CASSQVVRDKPNYGYTF

v_call: TRBV5-4
clone_size: NA
j_call: TRBJ1-1
d_call: NA
cdr3_nt: TGTGCCAGCAGCCCGTCCCAGGGGCGCGATCACACTGAAGCTTTCTTT
cdr3_aa: CASSPSQGRDHTEAFF

v_call: TRBV5-1
clone_size: NA
j_call: TRBJ1-4
d_call: TRBD1
cdr3_nt: TGCGCCAGCAGCGGACAGGGTCAGGAAAAACTGTTTTTT
cdr3_aa: CASSGQGQEKLFF

v_call: TRBV5-4
clone_size: NA
j_call: TRBJ1-2
d_call: TRBD1
cdr3_nt: TGTGCCAGCAGCTCACCTGCTGGACAGGGAGGCTATGGCTACACCTTC
cdr3_aa: CASSSPAGQGGYGYTF

v_call: TRBV5-5
clone_size: NA
j_call: TRBJ2-2
d_call: TRBD2
cdr3_nt: TGTGCCAGCAGCTACGGGACTAGCGGGCTCCTTAGGACCGGGGAGCTGTTTTTT
cdr3_aa: CASSYGTSGLLRTGELFF

v_call: TRBV7-9
clone_size: once
j_call: TRBJ2-7
d_call: NA
cdr3_nt: TGTGCCAGCAGTTTGGACGCCTACGAGCAGTACTTC
cdr3_aa: CASSLDAYEQYF

v_call: TRBV5-1
clone_size: once
j_call: TRBJ2-3
d_call: NA
cdr3_nt: TGCGCCAGCAGCAGGGACTTCCATACGCAGTATTTT
cdr3_aa: CASSRDFHTQYF

v_call: TRBV18
clone_size: NA
j_call: TRBJ2-7
d_call: NA
cdr3_nt: TGTGCCAGCTCACCACTGTTCGGGGGCGAAGGCTACGAGCAGTACTTC
cdr3_aa: CASSPLFGGEGYEQYF

v_call: TRBV18
clone_size: NA
j_call: TRBJ2-7
d_call: TRBD1
cdr3_nt: TGTGCCAGCTCACCTGACAGGGGTTCCAACGAGCAGTACTTC
cdr3_aa: CASSPDRGSNEQYF

v_call: TRBV6-4
clone_size: once
j_call: TRBJ2-1
d_call: TRBD1
cdr3_nt: TGTGCCAGCAGTGAAAGACAGGGCAGTGAGCAGTTCTTC
cdr3_aa: CASSERQGSEQFF